This passage covers 23 T cell receptor beta chains from one sample sequenced in a study of control samples from healthy donors and cancer patients. Profiling relied on immunoSEQ multiplex PCR, and the TCRdb table lists in-frame clones only, not all of them. The sample gives 75,000 to 90,000 clones, roughly 84% of which show up once; 2.1% is in the top ten. Sequenced input: blood. The receptor set was obtained from a woman aged 40 to 50 in good health.

Comments on this clone: This sample also contains other DNA sequences that code for the same CDR3. The CDR3 here is CASSQARETQYF. The CDR3 region has the DNA TGTGCCAGCAGCCAAGCTAGAGAAACCCAGTACTTC. This rearrangement joins TRBV3-1 (or the pseudogene TRBV3-2) to TRBJ2-5; D call uncertain. The CDR3 is 12 amino acids. V lost 1 base and J lost 8, with 8 bases in between. Germline V lookup: CDR1 LGHDT, CDR2 YNNKEL (reference sequence).

The chain couples TRBV18 to TRBJ2-2; D is ambiguous. Germline CDR1 reads KGHSH; CDR2 reads LQKENI. V lost 2 bases to trimming and J lost 4 bases, with 8 bases between them. This CDR3 is built from 14 residues. The CDR3 DNA reads as TGTGCCAGCTCACCATCGGACGGCACCGGGGAGCTGTTTTTT. This gives the protein CASSPSDGTGELFF.

The chain couples TRBV9 to TRBJ1-6, with D maybe TRBD1 (6 bases). Between the trimmed V and J ends, which lost 7 bases and 5 bases, there was a span of 10 bases. Germline CDR1 is SGDLS and CDR2 is YYNGEE. This CDR3 is built from 13 residues. The CDR3 reads CASAGQHNSPLHF. Written as DNA, the CDR3 is TGTGCCAGCGCGGGACAACATAATTCACCCCTCCACTTT.

This clone was seen just once. This rearrangement joins TRBV4-3 to TRBJ1-1, with unresolved D. V shed 0 bases and J shed 0 bases, with 23 bases lying between them. Germline V gene lookup returns CDR1 LGHNA and CDR2 YSLEER. CDR3 length equals 20 residues. For the CDR3, the DNA is TGCGCCAGCAGCCAAGATAAAGTTGGGCACAGCCTTCGTGTGAACACTGAAGCTTTCTTT. Encoded protein: CASSQDKVGHSLRVNTEAFF.

The rearrangement links TRBV12-3 or TRBV12-4 to TRBJ2-5; possibly TRBD1 or TRBD2 for D (6 bases each). Trimming pared 7 bases from V and 5 bases from J, leaving 14 bases between. This CDR3 is built from 13 residues. The CDR3 sequence: CASTRPGAETQYF. CDR3 bases: TGTGCCAGCACCCGGCCGGGGGCGGAGACCCAGTACTTC.

With regard to this clone: Other DNA sequences within the sample encode an identical CDR3. The CDR3 DNA follows: TGTGCCAGCAGCAGGGGGACAGATACGCAGTATTTT. It translates to CASSRGTDTQYF. The rearrangement links TRBV25-1 to TRBJ2-3, with 7 bases matching TRBD1. Germline V gene lookup returns CDR1 MGHDK and CDR2 SYGVNS. This CDR3 has 12 amino acids. V was clipped by 6 bases and J by 3 bases; unmatched bases: 0.

CDR3 coding DNA: TGTGCCAGCAGCGTAGACCAGGGCTTACGGAAACTGTTTTTT. Protein: CASSVDQGLRKLFF. The chain has TRBV9 and TRBJ1-4; a weak D match, TRBD1 (5 bases). V was cut by 0 bases and J by 11 bases, with 14 bases left in between. Germline CDR1 is SGDLS and CDR2 is YYNGEE. This CDR3 is built from 14 residues.

The rearrangement joins TRBV7-9 to TRBJ2-7, with D perhaps matching TRBD2 (6 bases). The CDR3 has 13 amino acids. The germline V gene has CDR1 SEHNR and CDR2 FQNEAQ (reference sequence). Trimming removed 1 base at V and 3 bases at J, with 7 bases between. CDR3: CASSLVGGYEQYF. In nucleotides, the CDR3 is TGTGCCAGCAGCTTAGTGGGGGGCTACGAGCAGTACTTC. Filled out from reference TRBV7-9 and TRBJ2-7, the complete variable domain reads DTGVSQNPRHKITKRGQNVTFRCDPISEHNRLYWYRQTLGQGPEFLTYFQNEAQLEKSRLLSDRFSAERPKGSFSTLEIQRTEQGDSAMYLCASSLVGGYEQYFGPGTRLTVT.

The gene calls are TRBV19 and TRBJ2-1; 12 bases match TRBD2. This CDR3 contains 16 residues. Germline loops: CDR1 LNHDA, CDR2 SQIVND (reference sequence). J gave up 7 bases and V 7 bases, and 11 bases lay outside the gene matches. CDR3 loop: CASNPIGLAGRNEQFF. The CDR3 nucleotides read TGTGCCAGTAACCCCATCGGACTAGCGGGGAGAAATGAGCAGTTCTTC.

A single count supports this clone. This CDR3 reads CASSLALIGTGNTEAFF. Here the CDR3 DNA reads TGTGCCAGCAGCTTAGCGCTAATCGGGACAGGGAACACTGAAGCTTTCTTT. The chain employs TRBV7-8 and TRBJ1-1; 8 bases match TRBD1. The trim removed 0 bases at V and 1 base at J, leaving 7 bases unmatched. The CDR3 is made up of 17 amino acids. Per the germline V gene, CDR1 is SGHVS and CDR2 is FQNEAQ.

The gene calls are TRBV27 and TRBJ2-7; TRBD1 matches at 10 bases. Germline CDR1 reads MNHEY; CDR2 reads SMNVEV (reference sequence). The CDR3 has 16 residues. With V trimmed by 6 bases and J by 1 base, 9 bases remained unmatched. CDR3 protein: CASRADPGQGSYEQYF. Written as DNA, the CDR3 is TGTGCCAGCAGAGCCGACCCGGGACAGGGGTCCTACGAGCAGTACTTC.

Here the CDR3 reads CASSLRGLAGRVQYF. DNA of the CDR3: TGTGCCAGCAGCTTAAGAGGCCTAGCGGGACGGGTGCAGTACTTC. The chain employs TRBV7-2 and TRBJ2-7, with 9 bases fitting TRBD2. The junction had 11 bases not matched to a gene; V was cut back by 2 bases and J by 9 bases. The germline gives CDR1 SGHTA, CDR2 FQGNSA. The CDR3 sequence is 15 residues long.

The gene calls are TRBV2 and TRBJ2-1, with TRBD2 matching 13 bases. Per the germline V gene, CDR1 is SNHLY and CDR2 is FYNNEI. The V segment lost 4 bases and the J segment 4 bases; nucleotides outside the gene matches: 4. The CDR3 is 16 residues long. The CDR3 protein is CASSATSGGIYNEQFF. The CDR3, as DNA: TGTGCCAGCAGTGCGACTAGCGGGGGGATTTACAATGAGCAGTTCTTC.

The chain combines TRBV4-3 with TRBJ2-3; D call uncertain. Looked up from germline, CDR1 is LGHNA and CDR2 is YSLEER. Trimming pared 4 bases from V and 1 base from J, leaving 9 bases between. CDR3 length equals 14 residues. This CDR3 is CASSPTLGTDTQYF. The CDR3 DNA sequence: TGCGCCAGCAGCCCCACACTCGGCACAGATACGCAGTATTTT.

This chain links TRBV13 with TRBJ2-3; D is ambiguous. Germline V gene lookup returns CDR1 PRHDT and CDR2 FYEKMQ (reference sequence). V lost 7 bases and J 0 bases, leaving 11 bases between the germline ends. The length of the CDR3 is 14 residues. Here the CDR3 reads CASNDRRSTDTQYF. CDR3 DNA: TGTGCCAGCAACGACCGGCGTAGCACAGATACGCAGTATTTT.

The V and J genes are TRBV24-1 and TRBJ1-2; D remains ambiguous. The CDR3 extends over 15 amino acids. V shed 3 bases and J shed 3 bases, with 13 bases lying between them. Germline lookup yields CDR1 KGHDR and CDR2 SFDVKD. CDR3 DNA sequence: TGTGCCACCAGTGATCCGACCCTCGAGGACTATGGCTACACCTTC. The encoded protein is CATSDPTLEDYGYTF.

The gene calls are TRBV7-3 and TRBJ2-6; possibly TRBD1 for D (6 bases). The V and J ends lost 5 bases and 2 bases respectively, with 22 bases between them. The CDR3 is 19 amino acids. CDR1 is SGHTA, CDR2 FQGTGA, per germline. The CDR3 here is CASSPRTARALTGANVLTF. The DNA of the CDR3 is TGTGCCAGCAGCCCCCGGACAGCCCGTGCCCTGACTGGGGCCAACGTCCTGACTTTC. Full variable domain (remainder filled in from reference TRBV7-3 and TRBJ2-6): GAGVSQTPSNKVTEKGKYVELRCDPISGHTALYWYRQSLGQGPEFLIYFQGTGAADDSGLPNDRFFAVRPEGSVSTLKIQRTERGDSAVYLCASSPRTARALTGANVLTFGAGSRLTVL.

The chain carries TRBV4-1 and TRBJ2-3; TRBD2 aligns across 9 bases. This CDR3 comprises 18 residues. Germline CDR1 is MGHRA and CDR2 is YSYEKL. With 4 bases clipped from V and 4 bases from J, the junction kept 15 bases outside the gene matches. The CDR3 DNA is TGCGCCAGCAGCCCGTCCGGGGCGGGAGGGGAGAGGGCAGATACGCAGTATTTT. This encodes CASSPSGAGGERADTQYF.

The chain uses TRBV10-3 and TRBJ2-3; 11 bases map to TRBD1. The CDR3 loop spans 16 amino acids. The V gene end was trimmed by 4 bases and the J gene end by 4 bases; junction bases not matched to a gene: 7. Germline V gene lookup returns CDR1 ENHRY and CDR2 SYGVKD. DNA for the CDR3: TGTGCCATCAGTGGCTTGGGACAGGGGGTTTCAGATACGCAGTATTTT. It translates to CAISGLGQGVSDTQYF.

This sequence joins TRBV6-2 or TRBV6-3 and TRBJ1-4; no clear D gene. This CDR3 has 13 residues. Trimming took 2 bases from V and 7 from J, leaving 8 bases between them. Germline V gene data show CDR1 as MNHEY and CDR2 as SVGEGT. CDR3 nucleotides: TGTGCCAGCAGTTACGTGTTGGGTGAAAAACTGTTTTTT. Amino acid sequence: CASSYVLGEKLFF.

V and J are TRBV10-3 and TRBJ1-2; 9 positions agree with TRBD1. Germline CDR1 is ENHRY and CDR2 is SYGVKD. The V gene end was trimmed by 5 bases and the J gene end by 4 bases; junction bases not matched to a gene: 2. This CDR3 has 13 amino acids. The CDR3 DNA sequence: TGTGCCATCAGTAAACAGGGGGCCTATGGCTACACCTTC. Translating it yields CAISKQGAYGYTF.

The gene calls are TRBV12-5 and TRBJ2-5, with D unresolved. The V gene's germline CDR1 is LGHNT and CDR2 FRNRAP. Trimming cost V 3 bases and J 5 bases, with 10 bases left between them. The CDR3 covers 13 residues. In DNA, the CDR3 is TGTGCTAGTGGTTTAATGGTCGGGGAGACCCAGTACTTC. Its translation: CASGLMVGETQYF.

The chain uses TRBV7-2 and TRBJ2-7, with 7 bases lining up with TRBD2. CDR1 is SGHTA and CDR2 is FQGNSA in the germline V gene. Trimming at V came to 5 bases and at J to 4 bases, leaving 11 bases not matched to a gene. The CDR3 is 15 residues long. CDR3 in amino acids: CASSQSAGVRYEQYF. The CDR3, as DNA: TGTGCCAGCAGCCAATCGGCGGGGGTTAGATACGAGCAGTACTTC.